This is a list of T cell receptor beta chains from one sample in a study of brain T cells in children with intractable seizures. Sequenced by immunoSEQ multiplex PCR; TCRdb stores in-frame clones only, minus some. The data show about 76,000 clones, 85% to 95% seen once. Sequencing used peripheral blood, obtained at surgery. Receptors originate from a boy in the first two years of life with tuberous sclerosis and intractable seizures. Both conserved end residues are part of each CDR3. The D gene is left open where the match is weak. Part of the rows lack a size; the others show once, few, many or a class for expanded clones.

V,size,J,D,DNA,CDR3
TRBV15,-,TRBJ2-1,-,TGTGCCACCAGCAGAGCCGCCTCCTACAATGAGCAGTTCTTC,CATSRAASYNEQFF
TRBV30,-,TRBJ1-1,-,TGTGCCTGGAGCAGGATGAACACTGAAGCTTTCTTT,CAWSRMNTEAFF
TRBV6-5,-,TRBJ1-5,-,TGTGCCAGCAGCCGGCGGGCAGATAGCAATCAGCCCCAGCATTTT,CASSRRADSNQPQHF
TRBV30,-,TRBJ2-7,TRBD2,TGTGCCTGGAGACAAGGGACTAGCGGGGCCTACGAGCAGTACTTC,CAWRQGTSGAYEQYF
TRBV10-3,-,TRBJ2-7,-,TGTGCCATCAGTGAACTCACAGGGTGGGATACCGCGAGCTACGAGCAGTACTTC,CAISELTGWDTASYEQYF
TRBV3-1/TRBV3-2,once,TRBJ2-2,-,TGTGCCAGCAGCCGCCGACTGTCCACCGGGGAGCTGTTTTTT,CASSRRLSTGELFF
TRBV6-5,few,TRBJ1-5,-,TGTGCCAGCAGTTACTCGAAGGAACGCACTCAGCCCCAGCATTTT,CASSYSKERTQPQHF
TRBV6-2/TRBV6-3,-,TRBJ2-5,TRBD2,TGTGCCAGCAGTTACGGGACTAGCGGGAGGGAAGAGACCCAGTACTTC,CASSYGTSGREETQYF
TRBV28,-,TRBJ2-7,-,TGTGCCAGCAGTTCGTCCTCCCCCTACGAGCAGTACTTC,CASSSSSPYEQYF
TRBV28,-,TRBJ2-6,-,TGTGCCAGCAGGATGATTGGGTTAAATTCTGGGGCCAACGTCCTGACTTTC,CASRMIGLNSGANVLTF
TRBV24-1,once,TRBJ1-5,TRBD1,TGTGCCACCAGTGACAGACAGGGGGGGAATCAGCCCCAGCATTTT,CATSDRQGGNQPQHF
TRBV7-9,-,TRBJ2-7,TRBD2,TGTGCCAGCAGCTCCGATAGCGGGCCTTCGAGGGAGCAGTACTTC,CASSSDSGPSREQYF
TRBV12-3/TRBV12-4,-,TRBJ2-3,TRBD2,TGTGCCAGCAGTTTCTCTAGCGGGGGGGAGTATTTT,CASSFSSGGEYF
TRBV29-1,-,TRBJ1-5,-,TGCAGCGTTGCCCGAGGGCTTGGTCAGCCCCAGCATTTT,CSVARGLGQPQHF
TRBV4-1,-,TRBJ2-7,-,TGCGCCAGCAGCCATCCGGGACGGACTTCCTACGAGCAGTACTTC,CASSHPGRTSYEQYF
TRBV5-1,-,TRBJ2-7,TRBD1,TGCGCCAGCAGCTTGCTTACAGGGGGTTACGAGCAGTACTTC,CASSLLTGGYEQYF
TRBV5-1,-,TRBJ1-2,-,TGCGCCAGCAGCTTGTTCGAGGGGGTGGATGGCTACACCTTC,CASSLFEGVDGYTF
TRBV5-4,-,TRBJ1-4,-,TGTGCCAGCAGTCGACAGGAGAGGGAAAAACTGTTTTTT,CASSRQEREKLFF
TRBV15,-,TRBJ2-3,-,TGTGCCACCAGCAGAGATTTTCCCACCCCCACTTCCACAGATACGCAGTATTTT,CATSRDFPTPTSTDTQYF
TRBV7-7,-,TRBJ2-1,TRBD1,TGTGCTAGCAGCTTAAACCCGGGACAGCTCACCCAGGGGGAGCAGTTCTTC,CASSLNPGQLTQGEQFF
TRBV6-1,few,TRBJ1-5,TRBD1,TGTGCCAGCAGTGAGTTGACAGGGGGTGGTCAGCCCCAGCATTTT,CASSELTGGGQPQHF
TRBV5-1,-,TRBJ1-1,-,TGCGCCAGCAGCTTTCGGGGAGGAGACACTGAAGCTTTCTTT,CASSFRGGDTEAFF
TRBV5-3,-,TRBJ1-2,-,TGTGCCAGAAGCTTGAGGGGTGATGGCTACACCTTC,CARSLRGDGYTF
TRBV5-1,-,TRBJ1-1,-,TGCGCCAGCAGCGGATTAGGCCCCCGCCCTGAAGCTTTCTTT,CASSGLGPRPEAFF
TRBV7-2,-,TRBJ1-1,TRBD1,TGTGCCAGCAGCTTAGTACAGGGGTACACTGAAGCTTTCTTT,CASSLVQGYTEAFF
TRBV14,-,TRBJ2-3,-,TGTGCCAGCAGCCAAGTGACACCGGGGGATACGCAGTATTTT,CASSQVTPGDTQYF
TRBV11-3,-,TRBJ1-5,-,TGTGCCCTCACCGCAGGGGCCTATAGCAATCAGCCCCAGCATTTT,CALTAGAYSNQPQHF
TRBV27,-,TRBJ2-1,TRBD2,TGTGCCAGCAGAGATGGAGCGGGAGTTTCCTACAATGAGCAGTTCTTC,CASRDGAGVSYNEQFF
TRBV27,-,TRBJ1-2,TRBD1,TGTGCCAGCAGTTTAGACAGGGGAGTGGGCGGCTACACCTTC,CASSLDRGVGGYTF
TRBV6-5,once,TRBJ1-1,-,TGTGCCAGCATGACGCTGTTGGACACTGAAGCTTTCTTT,CASMTLLDTEAFF
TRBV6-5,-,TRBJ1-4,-,TGTGCCAGCAAGGAGGGGGAGGTCATTTGGGAAAAACTGTTTTTT,CASKEGEVIWEKLFF
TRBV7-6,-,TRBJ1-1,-,TGTGCCAGCAGCTTTTCCTTAGGGAAGGTGGCTGAAGCTTTCTTT,CASSFSLGKVAEAFF
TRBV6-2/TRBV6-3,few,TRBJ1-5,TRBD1,TGTGCCAGCAGTTACGCCCGAGGGACAGGGGGAAATCAGCCCCAGCATTTT,CASSYARGTGGNQPQHF
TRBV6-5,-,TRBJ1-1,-,TGTGCCAGCAGCGCCTTCAACGACAGGAAATTCTTT,CASSAFNDRKFF
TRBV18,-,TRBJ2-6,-,TGTGCCAGCTCACCACAAGAGGCTGGGGCCAACGTCCTGACTTTC,CASSPQEAGANVLTF
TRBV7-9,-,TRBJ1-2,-,TGTGCCAGCAGCTTAGATCAGGGATATGGGTATGGCTACACCTTC,CASSLDQGYGYGYTF
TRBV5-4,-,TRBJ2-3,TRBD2,TGTGCCAGCAGCCTGGGACTAGCGAAGAGCACAGATACGCAGTATTTT,CASSLGLAKSTDTQYF
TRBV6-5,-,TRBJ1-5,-,TGTGCCAGCGCCCGTAGGGGCAATCAGCCCCAGCATTTT,CASARRGNQPQHF
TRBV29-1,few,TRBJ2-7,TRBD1,TGCAGCGTCGGTAATCCGGGACAGGGCGCCTACGAGCAGTACTTC,CSVGNPGQGAYEQYF
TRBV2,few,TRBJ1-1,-,TGTGCCAGCAGTGTTACGGGGGCGCGAACTGAAGCTTTCTTT,CASSVTGARTEAFF
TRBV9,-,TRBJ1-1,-,TGTGCCAGCAGCGTAGTGAGTGAAGTCGGAATGAACACTGAAGCTTTCTTT,CASSVVSEVGMNTEAFF
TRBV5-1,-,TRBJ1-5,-,TGCGCCAGCCGCCCGGGGCCCTATAGCAATCAGCCCCAGCATTTT,CASRPGPYSNQPQHF
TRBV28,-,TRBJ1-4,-,TGTGCCAGCAGTTTCGACGGGTCGTTTAATGAAAAACTGTTTTTT,CASSFDGSFNEKLFF
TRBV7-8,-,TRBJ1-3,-,TGTGCCAGCAGCCCGGTCCACAGGGACACTGGAAACACCATATATTTT,CASSPVHRDTGNTIYF
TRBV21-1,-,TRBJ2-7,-,TGTGCCAGCAGCAAAGGGCCTAGCGGGCTTGACGAGCAGTACTTC,CASSKGPSGLDEQYF
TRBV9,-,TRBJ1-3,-,TGTGCCAGCAGCGGGGGGGATGCTGGAAACACCATATATTTT,CASSGGDAGNTIYF
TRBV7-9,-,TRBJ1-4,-,TGTGCCAGCAGCCCTCGTCTCGCAGGTTATGAAAAACTGTTTTTT,CASSPRLAGYEKLFF
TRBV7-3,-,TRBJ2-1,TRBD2,TGTGCCAGCAGCCGTTACAATCCGGGACTAGACGACCGGGAATATGAGCAGTTCTTC,CASSRYNPGLDDREYEQFF
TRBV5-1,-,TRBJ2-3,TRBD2,TGCGCCAGCAGCTTACTGACTAGCGGGAGCACAGATACGCAGTATTTT,CASSLLTSGSTDTQYF
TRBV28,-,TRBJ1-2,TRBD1,TGTGCCAGCAGTTTAGGGGCGGGACAGGGTTTAAATGGCTACACCTTC,CASSLGAGQGLNGYTF
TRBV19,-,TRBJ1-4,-,TGTGCCAGTAGTGAGGCAGCCGTTAATGAAAAACTGTTTTTT,CASSEAAVNEKLFF
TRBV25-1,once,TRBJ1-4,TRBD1,TGTGCCAGCAGTGAATATCTACAGGGGTTAGGAGCGTATGAAAAACTGTTTTTT,CASSEYLQGLGAYEKLFF
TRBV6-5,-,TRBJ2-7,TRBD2,TGTGCCAGCAGTTACTCGGAGCGGGAGACGCTCTACGAGCAGTACTTC,CASSYSERETLYEQYF